This TCR beta chain was retrieved from a study of shared clonotypes between healthy human individuals. Some clones are missing from TCRdb's copy, which holds only in-frame ones; the method was immunoSEQ multiplex PCR. The data contain some 2,000,000 clones, roughly 96% of them singletons. A word on this clone: This may stem from a read error, because a much larger clone lies one nucleotide away. In this CDR3 the conserved last residue, phenylalanine or tryptophan, is missing, so a read error is likely.

The CDR3 is made up of 13 amino acids. Germline V gene sequence: CDR1 KGHSH, CDR2 LQKENI. Trimming stripped 5 bases from V and 0 bases from J, with 8 bases between. Sequencing input: naive CD4+ T cells sorted from blood. Subset specified: CD45RA+ positively selected. The clonotype comes from a man younger than 35 in good health. This sequence joins TRBV18 and TRBJ2-7; possibly TRBD1 for D (5 bases). The CDR3 loop reads CASSSTVSYEQYL. CDR3 coding DNA: TGTGCCAGCTCATCGACAGTCTCCTACGAGCAGTACCTC.